One and the same sample provided the 24 T cell receptor delta chains below, sequenced in a study of γδ T cells in repeated Plasmodium falciparum infection. TCRdb reanalyzed the multiplex PCR reads using CATT. In the table there are 75,000 to 95,000 delta-chain clones, more than 0.85% of which are singletons. Gammadelta T cells were flow-sorted from PBMC into Vgamma9/Vdelta2+ and Vdelta2-negative populations for bulk analysis. Sequencing was carried out using gamma-delta T cells from blood. The receptor set was obtained from a pool of human donors (malaria-infected and uninfected, not separated).

To note about this clone: The TCRdb protein, from a much larger clone, departs from this DNA's translation at residue 13, likely by read error; the protein shown derives from the DNA. This sequence joins TRDV1 and TRDJ1, with 10 nucleotides matching TRDD3. TCRdb does not report a J gene; here it was assigned by matching the DNA to germline references. CDR1 and CDR2 from the germline V gene are TSWWSYY and QGS. CDR3 length equals 19 residues. Trimming removed 2 bases from V and 1 base from J; junction bases left unmatched: 13. CDR3 sequence (DNA): TGTGCTCTTGGGGAAATCTCTTGGGGGATACAAGGGTGCACCGATAAACTCATCTTT. This sequence encodes CALGEISWGIQGCTDKLIF.

This clone was seen ten or more times. This DNA's translation and the protein TCRdb lists, from a much larger clone, do not match at residue 4, likely due to a read error; the protein shown is translated from the DNA. This rearrangement joins TRDV1 to TRDJ1; D is possibly TRDD2 or TRDD3 (5 bases each). Because TCRdb records no J gene, it was assigned here through a match of the DNA to germline. The V end was cut by 8 bases, the J end by 0 bases, with 28 bases between. CDR3 length: 19 residues. Germline-derived CDR1 and CDR2 are TSWWSYY and QGS. The CDR3 DNA sequence: TGTGCTCTTCCCTACCGGGATGGTAGAGGGTTACAGTACACCGATAAACTCATCTTT. Protein product: CALPYRDGRGLQYTDKLIF.

A few counts support this clone. The protein TCRdb gives is from a much larger clone and does not agree with this DNA's translation at residue 9, likely a read error; the protein shown here comes from the DNA. This rearrangement joins TRDV2 to TRDJ1, with a weak D call TRDD3 (6 bases). The J gene comes from matching the DNA to germline here; TCRdb lacks it. V lost 7 bases and J 2 bases, leaving 28 bases between the germline ends. The CDR3 has 18 amino acids. Germline V gene sequence: CDR1 GEAIGNYY, CDR2 EKD. The CDR3 bases are TGTGCCTGCTACCACGGGACTGGGAGACCTACAGGGACCGATAAACTCATCTTT. Protein: CACYHGTGRPTGTDKLIF.

Concerning this clone: A single base is all that separates this from a far larger clone, so a read error is likely. At the DNA level, this CDR3 is encoded by other sequences in the same sample as well. The genes are TRDV2 and TRDJ3; D is uncertain. TCRdb gives no J gene; it was assigned here by matching the DNA to germline. Germline CDR1 and CDR2: GEAIGNYY and EKD. There are 18 residues in the CDR3. CDR3 protein: CACDTVTPGARDTRQMFF. CDR3 DNA sequence: TGTGCCTGTGACACCGTCACGCCAGGGGCCAGGGACACCAGACAGATGTTTTTC.

As to this clone: The mismatch at residue 22 between this DNA's translation and the TCRdb protein of a much larger clone likely reflects a read error; the protein shown is translated from the DNA. The J gene is TRDJ1, the V gene TRDV1; 12 bases are a match to TRDD3. TCRdb offers no J gene call, so here the DNA was matched to germline to obtain one. Germline V lookup: CDR1 TSWWSYY, CDR2 QGS. The CDR3 length is 25 residues. The CDR3 loop reads CALGELPYVAIKIPVLGDTPDRLIF. The CDR3, as DNA: TGTGCTCTTGGGGAACTACCCTATGTCGCCATTAAAATTCCGGTACTGGGGGATACCCCCGATAGACTCATCTTT.

About this clone itself: A read error is likely here: a far larger clone is one base away. This sample includes further DNA sequences coding for the same CDR3. The V and J genes are TRDV1 and TRDJ1, with TRDD3 identical over 10 bases. Because TCRdb records no J gene, it was assigned here through a match of the DNA to germline. CDR3 length: 22 residues. CDR1 TSWWSYY and CDR2 QGS come from the germline V gene. The CDR3 bases are TGTGCCCTTGGGGAACCCCGATCCCTTCCTCTCCTTTACTGGGGGATCTCGGATAAACTCATCTTT. Translation: CALGEPRSLPLLYWGISDKLIF.

This clone was seen at least ten times. Since a far larger clone is one base different, this is likely a read error. Other DNA sequences in this specimen translate into the identical CDR3. CDR3 protein: CALGEEEISLTDKLIF. Here the CDR3 DNA reads TGTGCTCTTGGGGAAGAAGAAATCTCCCTTACCGATAAACTCATCTTT. The V gene is TRDV1, the J gene TRDJ1, with D perhaps TRDD1 (5 bases). Trimming stripped 2 bases from V and 2 bases from J, with 15 bases between. The CDR3 sequence is 16 residues long. The germline V gene encodes CDR1 TSWWSYY and CDR2 QGS.

For this clone: TCRdb pairs this DNA with a much larger clone's protein that differs at residue 6, likely a read error; the protein shown was translated from the DNA. The CDR3 DNA sequence: TGTGCTCTTGGGGAAGGGCCCTACCTTCCAACTGGGGGATACTTCTCCTGGGACACCCGACAGATGTTTTTC. Its protein product is CALGEGPYLPTGGYFSWDTRQMFF. The chain links TRDV1 to TRDJ3; 12 positions match TRDD3. No J segment appears in TCRdb, so it was assigned here by matching the sequence to germline. The germline gives CDR1 TSWWSYY, CDR2 QGS. The CDR3 covers 24 residues. Trimming cost V 2 bases and J 0 bases; bases outside gene matches: 17.

Only a few counts were recorded for this clone. TCRdb assigns this DNA the protein of a much larger clone, which departs from its translation at residue 3; this likely reflects a read error, and the protein shown comes from translating the DNA. This chain connects TRDV2 to TRDJ1, with 12 bases fitting TRDD3. No J gene was available from TCRdb, and it was assigned here by a germline match of the DNA. Looked up from germline, CDR1 is GEAIGNYY and CDR2 is EKD. CDR3 length equals 18 residues. CDR3 DNA sequence: TGTGCCCGTGACCCGGTACTGGGGGATACTACTTACACCGATAAACTCATCTTT. Translated, it gives CARDPVLGDTTYTDKLIF.

In this sample, this clone turned up many times. The protein in TCRdb stems from a much larger clone and differs at residue 23 from this DNA's translation, likely a read error; here the protein is translated from the DNA. V and J are TRDV1 and TRDJ1; TRDD3 agrees at 13 bases. The CDR3 is 25 amino acids. Per germline, CDR1 TSWWSYY and CDR2 QGS. This CDR3 reads CALGELPFTRTGGYARRLYTDKPIF. The CDR3 coding sequence is TGTGCTCTTGGGGAATTACCTTTCACAAGGACTGGGGGATACGCGCGCCGACTGTACACCGATAAACCCATCTTT.

There are a few counts of this clone. A far larger clone lies a single base away; this is likely a read error. The sample carries other DNA sequences with the same CDR3. The genes are TRDV1 and TRDJ2; D uncertain. Germline matching of the DNA provided the J gene here, since TCRdb leaves it blank. This CDR3 region has 16 residues. Germline loops: CDR1 TSWWSYY, CDR2 QGS. CDR3 sequence: CALGEAFCDGTAQLFF. DNA for the CDR3: TGTGCTCTTGGGGAAGCTTTTTGTGATGGAACAGCGCAACTCTTCTTT.

Points on this clone: TCRdb assigns this DNA the protein of a much larger clone, which departs from its translation at residue 14; this likely reflects a read error, and the protein shown comes from translating the DNA. The V and J genes are TRDV2 and TRDJ3; the D call may be TRDD2 or TRDD3 (6 bases each). TCRdb is silent on the J gene; assignment here came from matching the DNA to germline. CDR1 is GEAIGNYY, CDR2 EKD, per germline. The CDR3 runs 19 residues. This CDR3 reads CACDTTLNWASWDARQMFF. CDR3 nucleotide sequence: TGTGCCTGTGACACCACGTTGAACTGGGCTTCCTGGGACGCCCGACAGATGTTTTTC.

Notes on this clone: It is likely a read error: a sequence one base away is far more abundant. Within the sample, other DNA sequences also encode this same CDR3. The J gene is TRDJ1, the V gene TRDV1; 10 bases agree with TRDD3. Germline assignment: CDR1 TSWWSYY and CDR2 QGS. The CDR3 is 19 amino acids. DNA of the CDR3: TGTGCTCTTGGGGAAAGGATGGGGGATACCCACGGCGGGACCGATAAGCTCATCTTT. Its translation is CALGERMGDTHGGTDKLIF.

Worth noting for this clone: A read error likely explains why the TCRdb protein, taken from a much larger clone, differs from this DNA's translation at residue 8; the protein shown is translated from the DNA. The chain carries TRDV3 and TRDJ1; 8 bases are shared with TRDD2. Here the J gene came from matching the DNA to germline, since TCRdb omits it. The V gene end was trimmed by 4 bases and the J gene end by 2 bases; junction bases not matched to a gene: 21. The CDR3 length is 18 residues. Per germline, CDR1 TVYSNPD and CDR2 GDNSRS (reference sequence). The CDR3 DNA reads TGTGCCTCTCGCCTTCCTAGCGAGTACTGGGCTAATACCGATAAACTCATCTTT. Residues: CASRLPSEYWANTDKLIF.

Notes on this clone: A much larger clone differs from this one at a single base, so this may be a read error. This CDR3 is also generated by other DNA sequences in the sample. The rearrangement uses TRDV1 and TRDJ1, with 8 bases fitting TRDD2. Germline V gene data show CDR1 as TSWWSYY and CDR2 as QGS. V was pared by 3 bases and J by 0 bases, with 24 bases of the junction left unmatched. This CDR3 is 22 amino acids long. The CDR3 sequence is CALGESPHFLQDAYADTDKLIF. CDR3 DNA sequence: TGTGCTCTTGGGGAGTCTCCCCACTTCCTACAAGATGCGTACGCAGACACCGATAAACTCATCTTT.

The rearrangement joins TRDV2 to TRDJ1; possible D gene TRDD3, 6 bases. No J segment appears in TCRdb, so it was assigned here by matching the sequence to germline. This CDR3 spans 14 amino acids. V lost 7 bases and J 4 bases, leaving 18 bases between the germline ends. The germline V gene has CDR1 GEAIGNYY and CDR2 EKD. CDR3 sequence (DNA): TGTGCCTGCGACCGGATGGGGGGGTACGATAAACTCATCTTT. As protein: CACDRMGGYDKLIF.

This clone has just a few counts. The TCRdb protein, from a much larger clone, departs from this DNA's translation at residue 5, likely by read error; the protein shown derives from the DNA. The chain recombines TRDV3 with TRDJ1; 7 positions agree with TRDD3. With 4 bases clipped from V and 0 bases from J, the junction kept 11 bases outside the gene matches. Germline V gene sequence: CDR1 TVYSNPD, CDR2 GDNSRS (reference sequence). CDR3 length: 15 amino acids. CDR3 sequence reads: CASWRIRTNTDKLIF. The CDR3 DNA reads TGTGCCTCCTGGAGGATACGAACTAACACCGATAAACTCATCTTT.

This clone came up a few times. The amino acid sequence in TCRdb belongs to a much larger clone and departs from this DNA's translation at residue 14, likely a sequencing read error; the sequence shown is translated from the DNA. V and J are TRDV1 and TRDJ1; 9 bases match TRDD3. Because TCRdb records no J gene, it was assigned here through a match of the DNA to germline. With 0 bases clipped from V and 2 bases from J, the junction kept 46 bases outside the gene matches. The CDR3 spans 30 residues. Germline loops: CDR1 TSWWSYY, CDR2 QGS. The CDR3 is CALGELGTRRIRSATGGGYSGPLFTDKLIF. Here the CDR3 DNA reads TGTGCTCTTGGGGAACTAGGGACCAGGAGAATAAGGTCTGCAACAGGTGGGGGATATTCTGGCCCTCTATTTACCGATAAACTCATCTTT.

This clone came up a few times. This DNA translates differently at residue 15 from the TCRdb protein, which is that of a much larger clone; a read error is likely, and the protein shown is the DNA's own translation. With the J gene uncalled, the V gene is TRDV2; the D call in the table, TRDD3, was not verified against the DNA. CDR1 is GEAIGNYY, CDR2 EKD, per germline. The CDR3 is 17 residues long. This CDR3 reads CACDTVSGGLYTDKPIF. The CDR3, as DNA: TGTGCCTGTGACACCGTGTCTGGGGGGTTGTACACCGATAAACCCATCTTT.

Concerning this clone: TCRdb assigns this DNA the protein of a much larger clone, which departs from its translation at residue 3; this likely reflects a read error, and the protein shown comes from translating the DNA. The chain links TRDV1 to TRDJ1; TRDD3 is a possible D gene (6 bases). Here the J gene was assigned by germline matching of the DNA, as TCRdb has none. The CDR3 runs 16 residues. Germline lookup yields CDR1 TSWWSYY and CDR2 QGS. The CDR3 loop reads CAPGSFRDNKADKLIF. As DNA, the CDR3 is TGTGCTCCTGGGAGTTTTCGGGATAATAAAGCCGATAAACTCATCTTT.

This clone has a handful of counts. A far larger clone differs by one base, so this is likely a read error. This CDR3 is also generated by other DNA sequences in the sample. The chain uses TRDV2 and TRDJ1; 7 bases line up with TRDD3. The J gene comes from matching the DNA to germline here; TCRdb lacks it. With 1 base clipped from V and 1 base from J, the junction kept 23 bases outside the gene matches. The CDR3 covers 21 residues. CDR1 and CDR2 (germline): GEAIGNYY, EKD. The CDR3: CACDTLSSPSLGDGSTDKLIF. CDR3 in DNA: TGTGCCTGTGACACACTGAGTAGTCCATCTTTGGGGGACGGATCCACCGATAAACTCATCTTT.

This clone was seen ten or more times. This sequence may be a read error, since a much larger clone differs from it by one base. Other nucleotide sequences from this sample produce the same CDR3. The chain has TRDV1 and TRDJ1; TRDD3 agrees at 7 bases. Here the J gene came from matching the DNA to germline, since TCRdb omits it. The CDR3 extends over 18 amino acids. Germline V gives CDR1 TSWWSYY, CDR2 QGS. In DNA form, the CDR3 reads TGTGCCCTTGGGCGCCGCCTGGAAGGATACGCGGACACCGATAAACTCATCTTT. Protein sequence: CALGRRLEGYADTDKLIF.

For this clone: A far larger clone is just one base off, so this is likely a read error. Other nucleotide sequences in the sample specify the same CDR3. This chain links TRDV2 with TRDJ1; 8 nucleotides line up with TRDD3. The J gene comes from matching the DNA to germline here; TCRdb lacks it. Trimming took 7 bases from V and 0 from J; bases not matched to a gene: 33. The CDR3 has 23 amino acids. Per the germline V gene, CDR1 is GEAIGNYY and CDR2 is EKD. CDR3 region: CACTPPTAFLGWGSSRYTDKLIF. CDR3 coding DNA: TGTGCCTGCACCCCTCCGACAGCTTTTCTAGGCTGGGGGAGCTCTCGGTACACCGATAAACTCATCTTT.

This clone has a count of ten or more. The same CDR3 is also encoded by other DNA sequences in this sample. V and J are TRDV1 and TRDJ1; tentative D call: TRDD2 (6 bases). Trimming left V 2 bases short and J 4 bases short, with 17 bases between. Germline V gene sequence: CDR1 TSWWSYY, CDR2 QGS. The CDR3 is 16 amino acids. The DNA of the CDR3 is TGTGCTCTTGGGGAAACCCTTCCCTCACGGAACGATAAACTCATCTTT. Translation gives CALGETLPSRNDKLIF.